This T cell receptor (beta chain) was identified during a study of graft-versus-host responses after intestinal transplantation. Across the study: Recipients got multivisceral, liver-intestinal, or isolated intestinal transplants. Study-level results: Some patients had graft-donor T cell macrochimerism. In their allografts, the ratios of graft-versus-host to host-versus-graft T cell clones were high. GvH clones were found in recipient marrow; some appeared first in ileum or blood. There was an association between peak levels of circulating GvH clones and early post-transplant HvG declines.

Sequenced by immunoSEQ multiplex PCR; TCRdb stores in-frame clones only, minus some. The sample yields almost 55,000 clones, about 90% seen once. Of note for this clone: Its target is unknown.

V was trimmed by 4 bases and J by 0 bases, leaving 10 bases between them. Germline CDR1 reads SGHRS; CDR2 reads YFSETQ. The CDR3 spans 14 residues. The V gene is TRBV5-1, the J gene TRBJ1-1; D call uncertain. The source of this sequence is a human patient who received an intestinal transplant, so some T cells may come from the graft donor. Material: PBMCs, obtained roughly 660 days after intestinal transplant. This chain's CDR3 is CASSVKNLNTEAFF. CDR3 sequence (DNA): TGCGCCAGCAGCGTAAAGAACCTGAACACTGAAGCTTTCTTT.